The 25 T cell receptor beta chains given below trace back to one sample, sequenced in a study of glioma-infiltrating T cells. Using RNA template, CDR3s of TCR alpha and beta were amplified with iRepertoire arm-PCR. MiXCR was run by TCRdb on the multiplex PCR reads, yielding one entry per CDR3 protein. This sample has under 150,000 distinct CDR3 sequences, with roughly two fifths found just once. Input material: glioma tissue, nonneoplastic brain tissue, or PBMCs (not recorded which). The receptors shown here come from a human donor with low-grade glioma or glioblastoma, undergoing nonglioma brain surgery, or in good health (not recorded which).

As DNA, the CDR3 is TGTGCCAGCATGGGGAATAATTCACCCCTCCACTTT. It encodes CASMGNNSPLHF. The chain has TRBV6-1 and TRBJ1-6; no clear D. V lost 7 bases and J 5 bases, leaving 6 bases between the germline ends. This CDR3 contains 12 residues. The germline V gene encodes CDR1 MNHNS and CDR2 SASEGT.

In its sample, this clonotype was seen a few times. The CDR3 protein is CASSEYSGLAGALVDTQYF. CDR3 nucleotides: TGTGCCAGCAGTGAATACAGCGGACTAGCGGGAGCTTTGGTAGATACGCAGTATTTT. The V call is TRBV6-1, the J call TRBJ2-3; TRBD2 aligns across 13 bases. This CDR3 contains 19 residues. V was clipped by 2 bases and J by 5 bases; unmatched bases: 13. CDR1 MNHNS and CDR2 SASEGT come from the germline V gene.

This clonotype was detected a few times. The V call is TRBV7-9, the J call TRBJ2-1; 9 positions agree with TRBD2. Trimming cost V 3 bases and J 0 bases; bases outside gene matches: 6. Germline CDR1 is SEHNR and CDR2 is FQNEAQ (reference sequence). CDR3 length: 17 residues. CDR3 sequence: CASSFRGSGSSYNEQFF. CDR3 DNA: TGTGCCAGCAGCTTTCGCGGTAGCGGGAGCTCCTACAATGAGCAGTTCTTC.

Only a few counts were recorded for this clonotype. V gene TRBV4-1 combines with J gene TRBJ2-7; D unresolved. Between the trimmed V and J ends, which lost 0 bases and 2 bases, there was a span of 14 bases. The CDR3 is 16 amino acids. Germline assignment: CDR1 MGHRA and CDR2 YSYEKL. As DNA, the CDR3 is TGCGCCAGCAGCCAAGATCTTACAGTAGATCCCTACGAGCAGTACTTC. Its protein product is CASSQDLTVDPYEQYF.

This clonotype was seen only a few times. The chain carries TRBV14 and TRBJ1-5, with no clear D. Germline CDR1 is SGHDN and CDR2 is FVKESK. The CDR3 is made up of 13 amino acids. V dropped 4 bases and J dropped 3 bases, with 7 bases sitting between them. The CDR3 spells CASSRGPNQPQHF. In DNA, the CDR3 is TGTGCCAGCAGCCGCGGACCCAATCAGCCCCAGCATTTT.

This clonotype showed up just a few times. The chain has TRBV28 and TRBJ2-3; tentative D call: TRBD1 (5 bases). Trimming shortened V by 7 bases and J by 6 bases, and 17 bases separated the two germline ends. Looked up from germline, CDR1 is MDHEN and CDR2 is SYDVKM. This CDR3 is 14 amino acids long. CDR3 coding DNA: TGTGCCAGCATCTCCGGGTCCGCAGGGGATACGCAGTATTTT. This codes for CASISGSAGDTQYF.

This clonotype is medium-sized. V is TRBV15 and J is TRBJ2-3; TRBD2 aligns across 11 bases. The germline V gene has CDR1 LNHNV and CDR2 YYDKDF (reference sequence). The CDR3 sequence is 15 residues long. J gave up 3 bases and V 8 bases, and 7 bases lay outside the gene matches. For the CDR3, the DNA is TGTGCCACCGTGGCCGGGACTAGCGGTACAGATACGCAGTATTTT. Translating gives CATVAGTSGTDTQYF. Full variable domain (missing parts from reference TRBV15 and TRBJ2-3): DAMVIQNPRYQVTQFGKPVTLSCSQTLNHNVMYWYQQKSSQAPKLLFHYYDKDFNNEADTPDNFQSRRPNTSFCFLDIRSPGLGDTAMYLCATVAGTSGTDTQYFGPGTRLTVL.

The V and J genes are TRBV7-2 and TRBJ2-1; 9 nucleotides line up with TRBD1. V was pared by 4 bases and J by 3 bases, with 4 bases of the junction left unmatched. The length of the CDR3 is 15 residues. Germline CDR1 and CDR2: SGHTA and FQGNSA. The CDR3 spells CASSSMGQGYNEQFF. The DNA of the CDR3 is TGTGCCAGCAGCTCAATGGGACAGGGCTACAATGAGCAGTTCTTC.

This clonotype came up a few times. This chain uses TRBV27 with TRBJ2-1; D perhaps matches TRBD1 (5 bases). Germline values: CDR1 MNHEY, CDR2 SMNVEV (reference sequence). The V end was cut by 5 bases, the J end by 2 bases, with 10 bases between. This CDR3 has 14 amino acids. The CDR3 sequence is CASSARGTYNEQFF. The CDR3 DNA follows: TGTGCCAGCAGTGCTAGGGGCACCTACAATGAGCAGTTCTTC.

The genes are TRBV6-2 or TRBV6-3 and TRBJ1-4; D may be TRBD1 (6 bases). The CDR3 loop spans 14 amino acids. Trimming removed 4 bases from V and 11 bases from J, with 17 bases in between. Germline assignment: CDR1 MNHEY and CDR2 SVGEGT. The CDR3 DNA follows: TGTGCCAGCAGTTTTGGCCAGGGGCTCGGGAAACTGTTTTTT. It translates to CASSFGQGLGKLFF.

The sample holds a few counts of this clonotype. The V and J genes are TRBV6-2 or TRBV6-3 and TRBJ1-1; D ambiguous. This CDR3 region has 15 residues. The germline V gene encodes CDR1 MNHEY and CDR2 SVGEGT. Trimming shortened V by 0 bases and J by 0 bases, and 8 bases separated the two germline ends. The DNA of the CDR3 is TGTGCCAGCAGTTACTCGCGGAGGATGAACACTGAAGCTTTCTTT. Protein: CASSYSRRMNTEAFF.

This clonotype was recorded a few times. This sequence joins TRBV29-1 and TRBJ1-1; D is unresolved. V was cut by 4 bases and J by 5 bases, with 14 bases left in between. The CDR3 spans 13 residues. In germline, CDR1 is SQVTM, CDR2 ANQGSEA. The CDR3 sequence: CSVGLGRRTEAFF. CDR3 DNA: TGCAGCGTTGGGCTCGGCCGGAGAACTGAAGCTTTCTTT.

The rearrangement uses TRBV5-6 and TRBJ2-3; possible D gene TRBD2, 5 bases. The germline CDR1 and CDR2 sequences are SGHDT and YYEEEE. V lost 1 base to trimming and J lost 4 bases, with 13 bases between them. This CDR3 comprises 15 residues. The CDR3 is CASSLLSLASDTQYF. DNA of the CDR3: TGTGCCAGCAGCTTGCTTTCGCTAGCTTCAGATACGCAGTATTTT. Variable domain in full (rest from reference TRBV5-6 and TRBJ2-3): DAGVTQSPTHLIKTRGQQVTLRCSPKSGHDTVSWYQQALGQGPQFIFQYYEEEERQRGNFPDRFSGHQFPNYSSELNVNALLLGDSALYLCASSLLSLASDTQYFGPGTRLTVL.

The sample holds many counts of this clonotype. The chain employs TRBV20-1 and TRBJ1-1, with D maybe TRBD1 (5 bases). The CDR3 sequence is 14 residues long. In germline, CDR1 is DFQATT, CDR2 SNEGSKA (reference sequence). V lost 5 bases and J lost 5, with 18 bases in between. The DNA for the CDR3 is TGCAGTGCTTCAACCCTTGGGACGTCAACTGAAGCTTTCTTT. Translation: CSASTLGTSTEAFF.

V gene TRBV6-5 combines with J gene TRBJ2-3; D uncertain. Trimming stripped 0 bases from V and 6 bases from J, with 10 bases between. This CDR3 is built from 14 residues. Germline CDR1 MNHEY, CDR2 SVGAGI. The CDR3 nucleotides read TGTGCCAGCAGTTACTCAGGGCGTCGGGATACGCAGTATTTT. This codes for CASSYSGRRDTQYF.

The chain uses TRBV29-1 and TRBJ2-3; D may be TRBD2 (5 bases). CDR1 is SQVTM and CDR2 is ANQGSEA in the germline V gene. This CDR3 spans 13 amino acids. The V end lost 8 bases, the J end lost 1 base, and 13 bases lay between the germline ends. In nucleotides, the CDR3 is TGCAGCTCAGATGGAGGAGGCACAGATACGCAGTATTTT. Protein sequence: CSSDGGGTDTQYF.

V usage is TRBV6-6 and J usage is TRBJ1-1; the D is unclear. The CDR3 is made up of 13 amino acids. V lost 0 bases, J lost 4 bases, and 6 bases lay in between. The germline gives CDR1 MNHNY, CDR2 SVGAGI (reference sequence). The CDR3 loop is CASSYSFSTEAFF. In nucleotides, the CDR3 is TGTGCCAGCAGTTACTCGTTTTCCACTGAAGCTTTCTTT.

For the CDR3, the DNA is TGTGCCATCAGTGCGCCGGGACTAGCGGGGAAATACAATGAGCAGTTCTTC. This sequence encodes CAISAPGLAGKYNEQFF. The chain carries TRBV10-3 and TRBJ2-1, with 13 bases matching TRBD2. Germline CDR1 is ENHRY and CDR2 is SYGVKD. The CDR3 contains 17 residues. V lost 4 bases to trimming and J lost 4 bases; unmatched junction nucleotides: 7.

In regard to this clonotype: A single base separates this from a much larger clone, so it may be a read error. This sequence joins TRBV20-1 and TRBJ2-1; D is perhaps TRBD1 (6 bases). Germline V gene data show CDR1 as DFQATT and CDR2 as SNEGSKA (reference sequence). The CDR3 length is 14 residues. Trimming left V 5 bases short and J 5 bases short, with 16 bases between. CDR3 DNA: TGCAGTGCTGGTTCCGGGACACTGGACAATGAGCAGTTCTTC. This gives the protein CSAGSGTLDNEQFF.

This clonotype was counted a few times. The junction differs from germline at one of its ends, possibly a read error. The chain combines TRBV6-1 with TRBJ1-1, with D hard to call. Per the germline V gene, CDR1 is MNHNS and CDR2 is SASEGT. The CDR3 covers 13 residues. CDR3 sequence: CATLPSGFTEAFF. DNA of the CDR3: TGCGCCACCTTACCGTCTGGGTTCACTGAAGCTTTCTTT.

This sequence joins TRBV29-1 and TRBJ2-3, with unresolved D. The CDR3 is 12 residues long. V lost 4 bases, J lost 3 bases, and 8 bases lay in between. CDR1 SQVTM and CDR2 ANQGSEA come from the germline V gene. The chain's CDR3 is CSVGTETDTQYF. The CDR3 bases are TGCAGCGTTGGAACCGAAACAGATACGCAGTATTTT.

This sequence joins TRBV6-2 or TRBV6-3 and TRBJ1-1, with a weak D call TRBD1 (6 bases). Trimming took 2 bases from V and 5 from J, leaving 12 bases between them. CDR3 length equals 14 residues. CDR1 and CDR2 (germline): MNHEY, SVGEGT. The CDR3 DNA follows: TGTGCCAGCAGTTACACGCCACAGGGTACTGAAGCTTTCTTT. This encodes CASSYTPQGTEAFF.

This rearrangement joins TRBV6-5 to TRBJ2-2; D unresolved. The CDR3 covers 14 residues. Per the germline V gene, CDR1 is MNHEY and CDR2 is SVGAGI. The V and J ends lost 2 bases and 2 bases respectively, with 6 bases between them. The CDR3 nucleotides read TGTGCCAGCAGTTACAACAGCAACACCGGGGAGCTGTTTTTT. It is translated as CASSYNSNTGELFF.

The CDR3, as DNA: TGTGCCAGCAGTGCCTCGGGACAGGGCAATTCACCCCTCCACTTT. Its translation is CASSASGQGNSPLHF. The chain employs TRBV6-1 and TRBJ1-6; 9 bases line up with TRBD1. Trimming cost V 4 bases and J 7 bases; bases outside gene matches: 5. The CDR3 extends over 15 amino acids. CDR1 and CDR2 from the germline V gene are MNHNS and SASEGT.

This clonotype was observed at least ten times. The J gene is TRBJ1-1, the V gene TRBV6-2 or TRBV6-3; D is possibly TRBD1 (6 bases). Between the trimmed V and J ends, which lost 6 bases and 1 base, there was a span of 6 bases. Germline values: CDR1 MNHEY, CDR2 SVGEGT. There are 12 residues in the CDR3. In DNA form, the CDR3 reads TGTGCCAGCAGACAGGGGAACACTGAAGCTTTCTTT. Protein sequence: CASRQGNTEAFF.